Following are 28 T cell receptor beta chains from one sample sequenced in a study of T cell changes during pregnancy in multiple sclerosis. Data came from immunoSEQ multiplex PCR; TCRdb stores just in-frame clones and leaves some out. The profile shows around 40,000 clones, 91% of them singletons. Sequenced material: CD4+ T cells from peripheral blood mononuclear cells, taken in the third trimester of pregnancy. Receptors originate from a female donor in good health, enrolled as a control in a pregnancy study.

This chain links TRBV6-5 with TRBJ1-1; tentative D call: TRBD1 (5 bases). Trimming took 4 bases from V and 2 from J, leaving 8 bases between them. From germline, CDR1 is MNHEY and CDR2 SVGAGI. CDR3 size: 13 residues. CDR3: CASSSDRNTEAFF. CDR3 nucleotides: TGTGCCAGCAGTTCCGACAGAAACACTGAAGCTTTCTTT.

The rearrangement uses TRBV7-3 and TRBJ2-5, with 12 bases lining up with TRBD2. Germline values: CDR1 SGHTA, CDR2 FQGTGA. The junction had 6 bases not matched to a gene; V was cut back by 5 bases and J by 5 bases. The CDR3 consists of 15 residues. CDR3 in amino acids: CASSQTSGGWETQYF. In nucleotides, the CDR3 is TGTGCCAGCAGCCAAACTAGCGGGGGGTGGGAGACCCAGTACTTC.

This chain connects TRBV23-1 to TRBJ1-5, with D possibly being TRBD1 (6 bases). TRBV23-1 is marked as an open reading frame, function uncertain. The CDR3 is 15 amino acids. Trimming left V 3 bases short and J 6 bases short, with 15 bases between. CDR3 region: CASSHIRGFGQPQHF. As DNA, the CDR3 is TGCGCCAGCAGTCACATCAGGGGTTTCGGTCAGCCCCAGCATTTT.

This clone was observed a single time. V is TRBV5-4 and J is TRBJ2-7, with 13 bases that match TRBD2. This CDR3 region has 17 residues. CDR1 and CDR2 (germline): SGHNT, YYREEE (reference sequence). Trimming cost V 3 bases and J 0 bases; bases outside gene matches: 6. CDR3 loop: CASSSGLAGYSSYEQYF. As DNA, the CDR3 is TGTGCCAGCAGCTCGGGACTAGCGGGGTACAGCTCCTACGAGCAGTACTTC.

The chain uses TRBV2 and TRBJ2-3; unclear D gene. V lost 3 bases and J 3 bases, leaving 4 bases between the germline ends. The CDR3 has 12 residues. Germline V gene data show CDR1 as SNHLY and CDR2 as FYNNEI. In DNA form, the CDR3 reads TGTGCCAGCAGTGAGCAGACAGATACGCAGTATTTT. Protein product: CASSEQTDTQYF.

The chain couples TRBV25-1 to TRBJ2-5; TRBD1 agrees at 8 bases. The germline V gene has CDR1 MGHDK and CDR2 SYGVNS. With V trimmed by 1 base and J by 3 bases, 4 bases remained unmatched. The CDR3 spans 15 residues. CDR3 DNA sequence: TGTGCCAGCAGTGAATCAGGACAGGGAAAAGAGACCCAGTACTTC. Translating it yields CASSESGQGKETQYF.

This clone appeared once. V gene TRBV9 combines with J gene TRBJ1-3; unclear D gene. Germline lookup yields CDR1 SGDLS and CDR2 YYNGEE. The CDR3 extends over 16 amino acids. Trimming stripped 0 bases from V and 0 bases from J, with 10 bases between. CDR3 region: CASSVGRELSGNTIYF. DNA of the CDR3: TGTGCCAGCAGCGTAGGCCGGGAGCTCTCTGGAAACACCATATATTTT.

The chain joins TRBV29-1 to TRBJ2-3; 10 bases map to TRBD2. The length of the CDR3 is 13 residues. Germline assignment: CDR1 SQVTM and CDR2 ANQGSEA. The J segment lost 6 bases and the V segment lost 3 bases, leaving 3 bases of the junction unmatched. CDR3 nucleotide sequence: TGCAGCGTTGATAGAGCGGGGGGGGATACGCAGTATTTT. This translates into CSVDRAGGDTQYF.

The chain recombines TRBV28 with TRBJ2-1, with a possible D match to TRBD1 (6 bases). This CDR3 has 16 residues. Germline V gene sequence: CDR1 MDHEN, CDR2 SYDVKM. Between the trimmed V and J ends, which lost 5 bases and 4 bases, there was a span of 18 bases. The CDR3 region is CASSPLQGTPYNEQFF. The DNA for the CDR3 is TGTGCCAGCAGTCCTCTTCAGGGGACCCCATACAATGAGCAGTTCTTC.

V gene TRBV28 combines with J gene TRBJ1-1; D is possibly TRBD1 (5 bases). This CDR3 contains 14 residues. V shed 2 bases and J shed 5 bases, with 12 bases lying between them. Germline CDR1 MDHEN, CDR2 SYDVKM. This CDR3 is CASSLQGESTEAFF. The CDR3, as DNA: TGTGCCAGCAGTTTACAGGGCGAGTCGACTGAAGCTTTCTTT.

The chain uses TRBV5-4 and TRBJ2-1; 7 bases agree with TRBD1. This CDR3 has 14 residues. V was pared by 5 bases and J by 9 bases, with 11 bases of the junction left unmatched. The germline gives CDR1 SGHNT, CDR2 YYREEE (reference sequence). The CDR3 DNA reads TGTGCCAGCAGGGGGGTGACAGGGACGGCTGAGCAGTTCTTC. It specifies CASRGVTGTAEQFF.

The chain combines TRBV7-9 with TRBJ2-7; TRBD2 agrees at 7 bases. Trimming at V came to 0 bases and at J to 7 bases, leaving 0 bases not matched to a gene. The CDR3 has 12 amino acids. CDR1 is SEHNR, CDR2 FQNEAQ, per germline (reference sequence). The CDR3 reads CASSLAGGEQYF. The CDR3 DNA reads as TGTGCCAGCAGCTTAGCGGGAGGGGAGCAGTACTTC.

The chain couples TRBV18 to TRBJ2-2, with D unresolved. In germline, CDR1 is KGHSH, CDR2 LQKENI. The CDR3 runs to 12 residues. The V end was cut by 3 bases, the J end by 5 bases, with 4 bases between. CDR3 region: CASSPLTGELFF. As DNA, the CDR3 is TGTGCCAGCTCACCCCTTACCGGGGAGCTGTTTTTT.

The J gene is TRBJ1-2, the V gene TRBV5-6; 8 positions agree with TRBD1. This CDR3 contains 16 residues. The V segment lost 0 bases and the J segment 4 bases; nucleotides outside the gene matches: 8. CDR1 is SGHDT and CDR2 is YYEEEE in the germline V gene. The CDR3: CASSLDLTQGGYGYTF. The CDR3 nucleotides are TGTGCCAGCAGCTTGGATCTAACACAGGGGGGCTATGGCTACACCTTC.

V is TRBV28 and J is TRBJ1-1, with D tentatively TRBD1 (6 bases). CDR1 and CDR2 from the germline V gene are MDHEN and SYDVKM. V lost 5 bases, J lost 1 base, and 14 bases lay in between. CDR3 length equals 15 residues. CDR3 amino acids: CASSDPRGANTEAFF. CDR3 in DNA: TGTGCCAGCAGTGACCCGCGGGGGGCGAACACTGAAGCTTTCTTT.

This clone has only one observation. The rearrangement uses TRBV7-2 and TRBJ1-1; D not resolved. CDR1 is SGHTA and CDR2 is FQGNSA in the germline V gene. Trimming removed 4 bases at V and 1 base at J, with 7 bases between. The CDR3 loop spans 13 amino acids. CDR3 sequence: CASSSYRNTEAFF. CDR3 nucleotides: TGTGCCAGCAGCTCGTATAGGAACACTGAAGCTTTCTTT. Looking up the rest from reference TRBV7-2 and TRBJ1-1 gives the full variable domain: GAGVSQSPSNKVTEKGKDVELRCDPISGHTALYWYRQSLGQGLEFLIYFQGNSAPDKSGLPSDRFSAERTGGSVSTLTIQRTQQEDSAVYLCASSSYRNTEAFFGQGTRLTVV.

The rearrangement joins TRBV13 to TRBJ2-7; TRBD2 agrees at 9 bases. Unmatched junction bases numbered 11, after V lost 2 bases and J lost 6 bases. This CDR3 region has 16 residues. Germline CDR1 PRHDT, CDR2 FYEKMQ (reference sequence). For the CDR3, the DNA is TGTGCCAGCAGCTTAATACAGCGGGGGGTCGGGTCCGAGCAGTACTTC. Translated: CASSLIQRGVGSEQYF.

The sample holds one count of this clone. V gene TRBV6-5 combines with J gene TRBJ2-5; D is unresolved. Germline lookup yields CDR1 MNHEY and CDR2 SVGAGI. V shed 2 bases and J shed 4 bases, with 2 bases lying between them. CDR3 size: 11 residues. CDR3 nucleotides: TGTGCCAGCAGTTACCTAGAGACCCAGTACTTC. It specifies CASSYLETQYF.

V usage is TRBV7-2 and J usage is TRBJ1-1, with TRBD1 matching over 9 bases. Germline V lookup: CDR1 SGHTA, CDR2 FQGNSA. The CDR3 spans 16 residues. V gave up 6 bases and J gave up 5 bases; unmatched junction bases: 13. The CDR3 nucleotides read TGTGCCAGCAGTCCACAGGGGGCAGGGGCGGGGACTGAAGCTTTCTTT. Its protein is CASSPQGAGAGTEAFF. Drawing the rest from reference TRBV7-2 and TRBJ1-1, the complete variable domain is GAGVSQSPSNKVTEKGKDVELRCDPISGHTALYWYRQSLGQGLEFLIYFQGNSAPDKSGLPSDRFSAERTGGSVSTLTIQRTQQEDSAVYLCASSPQGAGAGTEAFFGQGTRLTVV.

The chain links TRBV27 to TRBJ2-1, with TRBD2 matching over 10 bases. The trim removed 3 bases at V and 8 bases at J, leaving 13 bases unmatched. This CDR3 contains 17 residues. In germline, CDR1 is MNHEY, CDR2 SMNVEV (reference sequence). CDR3 region: CASSLALRSGGVYEQFF. DNA for the CDR3: TGTGCCAGCAGTTTGGCCCTCCGAAGCGGGGGGGTCTATGAGCAGTTCTTC.

The chain joins TRBV14 to TRBJ2-7; TRBD1 aligns across 8 bases. This CDR3 spans 19 amino acids. Losses at the gene ends were 3 bases for V and 0 bases for J; bases not matched to a gene: 16. Germline V gives CDR1 SGHDN, CDR2 FVKESK. The CDR3 region has the DNA TGTGCCAGCAGCCACCGACCTAAAGACAGGGGCCGAAGCTCCTACGAGCAGTACTTC. Amino acids: CASSHRPKDRGRSSYEQYF.

The V and J genes are TRBV14 and TRBJ2-5; TRBD2 is a possible D gene (5 bases). CDR1 SGHDN and CDR2 FVKESK come from the germline V gene. The CDR3 consists of 14 residues. The ends were cut back, 4 bases at V and 5 bases at J, with 14 bases in the middle. CDR3 sequence (DNA): TGTGCCAGCAGCCCGACCTGGACTTTGGAGACCCAGTACTTC. Translating gives CASSPTWTLETQYF.

This rearrangement joins TRBV30 to TRBJ1-1, with 8 bases that match TRBD1. Germline trimming cut 5 bases from V and 1 base from J; bases unmatched to any gene: 0. Germline CDR1 and CDR2: GTSNPN and SVGIG (reference sequence). This CDR3 region has 12 residues. Written as DNA, the CDR3 is TGTGCCTGGGGGACAGGGAACACTGAAGCTTTCTTT. It yields the protein CAWGTGNTEAFF.

This clone was detected a few times. This chain joins TRBV27 and TRBJ1-4; 7 positions agree with TRBD1. V shed 3 bases and J 6 bases; nucleotides not matched to a gene: 7. The CDR3 sequence is 15 residues long. Germline CDR1 and CDR2: MNHEY and SMNVEV (reference sequence). CDR3 sequence (DNA): TGTGCCAGCAGTTTCAACAGGGGTTCGGATGAAAAACTGTTTTTT. This gives the protein CASSFNRGSDEKLFF.

The rearrangement joins TRBV5-5 to TRBJ2-1, with 7 positions matching TRBD1. The CDR3 has 15 amino acids. V lost 4 bases and J lost 2; bases outside the gene matches: 6. The germline V gene encodes CDR1 SGHKS and CDR2 YYEKEE (reference sequence). The CDR3 region has the DNA TGTGCCAGCAGCCTCCGGGACAGAACCTACAATGAGCAGTTCTTC. It specifies CASSLRDRTYNEQFF.

The chain has TRBV28 and TRBJ2-7; TRBD1 agrees at 10 bases. The trim removed 5 bases at V and 10 bases at J, leaving 8 bases unmatched. Germline-derived CDR1 and CDR2 are MDHEN and SYDVKM. The CDR3 sequence is 13 residues long. CDR3 DNA sequence: TGTGCCAGCAGTGGGACAGGGGTGCCCTATCAGTACTTC. It encodes CASSGTGVPYQYF.

The J gene is TRBJ2-7, the V gene TRBV18, with TRBD1 identical over 7 bases. The CDR3 is made up of 14 amino acids. V shed 1 base, J shed 3 bases, and the junction held 3 bases outside the gene matches. In germline, CDR1 is KGHSH, CDR2 LQKENI. This CDR3 reads CASSPRNRGYEQYF. The CDR3 DNA follows: TGTGCCAGCTCACCACGGAACAGGGGCTACGAGCAGTACTTC.

This clone has more than one count but fewer than ten. The V and J genes are TRBV6-1 and TRBJ2-7; 9 positions agree with TRBD2. CDR3 length: 17 residues. Germline CDR1 reads MNHNS; CDR2 reads SASEGT. Unmatched junction bases numbered 10, after V lost 4 bases and J lost 0 bases. The CDR3 is CASSVSSGIPSSYEQYF. CDR3 DNA: TGTGCCAGCAGTGTCTCTAGCGGGATCCCCTCCTCCTACGAGCAGTACTTC.